This is a list of T cell receptor beta chains from one sample in a study of shared clonotypes between healthy human individuals. Repertoires were generated with immunoSEQ multiplex PCR, while TCRdb's copy carries only in-frame clones and drops some. The sample lists about 1 million clones; 60% to 80% were seen once. Sequenced input: memory CD4+ T cells sorted from blood. Receptor source: a man younger than 35 in good health. The CDR3 runs from the conserved cysteine through the conserved F or W. The D gene is left open where the match is weak. Clone size is not always given. Where it is, it says once, few, many or a class for expanded clones.

v_call	j_call	clone_size	d_call	cdr3_nt	cdr3_aa
TRBV7-9	TRBJ1-4	NA	TRBD1	TGTGCCAGCAGCCCGGGACAGATTGAAAAACTGTTTTTT	CASSPGQIEKLFF
TRBV6-1	TRBJ1-6	NA	NA	TGTGCCAGCAGATCCGGGGGGGTTCGATCACCCCTCCACTTT	CASRSGGVRSPLHF
TRBV7-2	TRBJ2-3	NA	NA	TGTGCCAGCAGCTTCCGGCGCCCAGATACGCAGTATTTT	CASSFRRPDTQYF
TRBV27	TRBJ2-1	NA	NA	TGTGCCAGCAAAACAGTAAACAATGAGCAGTTCTTC	CASKTVNNEQFF
TRBV5-1	TRBJ2-7	few	TRBD1	TGCGCCAGCAGCCGGGACAGCTACGAGCAGTACTTC	CASSRDSYEQYF
TRBV10-2	TRBJ2-1	few	NA	TGCGCCAGCAGTGAGGTAGCCTGGACCTACAATGAGCAGTTCTTC	CASSEVAWTYNEQFF
TRBV19	TRBJ1-1	NA	NA	TGTGCCAGTAGTACTGGATGGACTCTAGTGAACACTGAAGCTTTCTTT	CASSTGWTLVNTEAFF
TRBV7-2	TRBJ1-3	few	TRBD1	TGTGCCAGCAGCCCACACAGGGGGACTGGAAACACCATATATTTT	CASSPHRGTGNTIYF
TRBV11-2	TRBJ1-4	NA	TRBD1	TGTGCCAGCAGCTTGGGGGACAGGGTTTACGGTAATGAAAAACTGTTTTTT	CASSLGDRVYGNEKLFF
TRBV7-2	TRBJ2-3	NA	TRBD2	TGTGCCAGCAGACTGACTAGCGTGTACCCGGATACGCAGTATTTT	CASRLTSVYPDTQYF
TRBV9	TRBJ1-6	NA	NA	TGTGCCAGCAGTTGGGGGCAGCAGGATAATTCACCCCTCCACTTT	CASSWGQQDNSPLHF
TRBV5-1	TRBJ2-1	NA	TRBD2	TGCGCCAGCAGCCCGCTAGCGGGGGCCTACAATGAGCAGTTCTTC	CASSPLAGAYNEQFF
TRBV6-1	TRBJ2-2	NA	NA	TGTGCCAGCTCCAGGGATCTCACCGGGGAGCTGTTTTTT	CASSRDLTGELFF
TRBV28	TRBJ1-4	once	NA	TGTGCCACCATCGAAAGGGGGACTGAAAAACTGTTTTTT	CATIERGTEKLFF
TRBV4-2	TRBJ2-7	NA	TRBD2	TGTGCCAGCAGCCAAGTGGGACGGGGGGTGGACGAGCAGTACTTC	CASSQVGRGVDEQYF
TRBV6-6	TRBJ2-5	NA	NA	TGTGCCAGCAGTTTCGGGGAAACGACAGAGACCCAGTACTTC	CASSFGETTETQYF
TRBV6-5	TRBJ1-4	NA	NA	TGTGCCAGCAGTTACTCGGGCTTAAATGAAAAACTGTTTTTT	CASSYSGLNEKLFF
TRBV7-8	TRBJ1-5	NA	NA	TGTGCCAGCAGCTTAAACAGGGAATCGCCCCAGCATTTT	CASSLNRESPQHF
TRBV19	TRBJ1-5	NA	NA	TGTGCCAGCGGAAGTGATCGCAATCAGCCCCAGCATTTT	CASGSDRNQPQHF
TRBV25-1	TRBJ1-2	NA	NA	TGTGCCAGCAGTGAATCCGGACCACGTAACTATGGCTACACCTTC	CASSESGPRNYGYTF
TRBV28	TRBJ1-2	few	NA	TGTGCCAGCAGTTTACGGGAACATGGCTACACCTTC	CASSLREHGYTF
TRBV2	TRBJ2-3	NA	TRBD2	TGTGCCAGCAGTGAAGAAGCGGGGGGGCTTTACGGTACAGATACGCAGTATTTT	CASSEEAGGLYGTDTQYF
TRBV4-2	TRBJ1-2	NA	NA	TGTGCCAGCAGCCAAGAGAACGGACGGGGCTACACCTTC	CASSQENGRGYTF
TRBV7-8	TRBJ1-1	few	NA	TGTGCCAGCAGCCCGCAGGAAGAAGCTTTCTTT	CASSPQEEAFF